Following are 27 T cell receptor beta chains from one sample sequenced in a study of shared clonotypes between healthy human individuals. Profiling relied on immunoSEQ multiplex PCR, and the TCRdb table lists in-frame clones only, not all of them. The sample shows millions of clones, just over 90% of them seen only once. The material sequenced was naive CD4+ T cells from PBMCs. Subset noted: CD45RA+ positively selected. The origin of the receptors is a man younger than 35 in good health. Some clones in this sample may be carry-over from other donors' samples.

The CDR3 protein is CASSRDSTDTQYF. The CDR3 coding sequence is TGTGCCAGCAGCAGGGACAGCACAGATACGCAGTATTTT. J is TRBJ2-3 and V is TRBV21-1. TRBV21-1 has pseudogene status. The CDR3 has 13 amino acids.

J is TRBJ2-1 and V is TRBV5-1; D may be TRBD2 (6 bases). Per the germline V gene, CDR1 is SGHRS and CDR2 is YFSETQ. V was pared by 5 bases and J by 4 bases, with 16 bases between. The CDR3 has 15 amino acids. CDR3 in DNA: TGCGCCAGCAGTTTAACTAGCCTTACTTACAATGAGCAGTTCTTC. Translating gives CASSLTSLTYNEQFF.

The V and J genes are TRBV5-1 and TRBJ2-5, with D unresolved. Germline lookup yields CDR1 SGHRS and CDR2 YFSETQ. Trimming pared 0 bases from V and 2 bases from J, leaving 14 bases between. The CDR3 is 16 residues long. The CDR3 sequence: CASSLAPAGAQETQYF. In nucleotides, the CDR3 is TGCGCCAGCAGCTTGGCTCCGGCAGGTGCGCAAGAGACCCAGTACTTC.

The chain employs TRBV30 and TRBJ2-7, with 9 bases fitting TRBD1. V lost 3 bases and J lost 7; bases outside the gene matches: 10. From germline, CDR1 is GTSNPN and CDR2 SVGIG (reference sequence). CDR3 size: 14 residues. This CDR3 reads CAWRRRGQGDEQYF. The CDR3 bases are TGTGCCTGGAGGCGCAGGGGACAGGGTGATGAGCAGTACTTC.

The rearrangement links TRBV27 to TRBJ1-6; no reliable D call. Germline values: CDR1 MNHEY, CDR2 SMNVEV (reference sequence). V lost 5 bases and J 7 bases, leaving 15 bases between the germline ends. The CDR3 totals 15 residues. CDR3 residues: CASSPRAADNSPLHF. The CDR3 DNA is TGTGCCAGCAGTCCCCGGGCAGCCGACAATTCACCCCTCCACTTT.

On this clone: Other DNA sequences within the sample encode an identical CDR3. The V gene is TRBV6-5, the J gene TRBJ2-4; 7 bases are shared with TRBD1. The CDR3 extends over 14 amino acids. V shed 4 bases, J shed 3 bases, and the junction held 3 bases outside the gene matches. Germline V gene sequence: CDR1 MNHEY, CDR2 SVGAGI. The CDR3 loop reads CASSSRDSKNIQYF. The CDR3 bases are TGTGCCAGCAGTTCCCGGGACAGCAAAAACATTCAGTACTTC.

The chain couples TRBV10-3 to TRBJ1-2, with 8 positions matching TRBD1. Losses at the gene ends were 3 bases for V and 3 bases for J; bases not matched to a gene: 3. The length of the CDR3 is 14 residues. Germline assignment: CDR1 ENHRY and CDR2 SYGVKD. The CDR3 nucleotides read TGTGCCATCAGTGATTCAGGGGGCGACTATGGCTACACCTTC. It translates to CAISDSGGDYGYTF.

The CDR3, as DNA: TGTGCCAGCAGTGAAGATAGCTCCTATAATTCACCCCTCCACTTT. Protein product: CASSEDSSYNSPLHF. J is TRBJ1-6 and V is TRBV25-1; D not certain. This CDR3 comprises 15 residues. From germline, CDR1 is MGHDK and CDR2 SYGVNS. V was cut by 2 bases and J by 0 bases, with 5 bases left in between.

This chain connects TRBV7-9 to TRBJ1-2, with TRBD1 matching over 8 bases. CDR3 length equals 16 residues. Trimming took 5 bases from V and 0 from J; bases not matched to a gene: 8. The germline gives CDR1 SEHNR, CDR2 FQNEAQ (reference sequence). DNA of the CDR3: TGTGCCAGCAGCGCCCGGACAGGGCGGGCTAACTATGGCTACACCTTC. It encodes CASSARTGRANYGYTF.

The chain has TRBV2 and TRBJ2-4; no clear D gene. The CDR3 is 14 residues long. Germline values: CDR1 SNHLY, CDR2 FYNNEI. The V and J ends lost 5 bases and 0 bases respectively, with 8 bases between them. CDR3 DNA: TGTGCCAGCAGTTCCCAGTTAGCCAAAAACATTCAGTACTTC. It specifies CASSSQLAKNIQYF.

This clone appeared once. Other nucleotide sequences from this sample produce the same CDR3. V usage is TRBV5-1 and J usage is TRBJ2-3; no reliable D call. Trimming shortened V by 0 bases and J by 6 bases, and 11 bases separated the two germline ends. This CDR3 has 14 residues. CDR1 and CDR2 from the germline V gene are SGHRS and YFSETQ. The CDR3 protein is CASSLDPSSDTQYF. For the CDR3, the DNA is TGCGCCAGCAGCTTGGACCCTAGTTCGGATACGCAGTATTTT. The full variable domain, with the rest looked up from reference TRBV5-1 and TRBJ2-3, is KAGVTQTPRYLIKTRGQQVTLSCSPISGHRSVSWYQQTPGQGLQFLFEYFSETQRNKGNFPGRFSGRQFSNSRSEMNVSTLELGDSALYLCASSLDPSSDTQYFGPGTRLTVL.

This chain links TRBV11-2 with TRBJ2-7; 8 bases agree with TRBD1. The CDR3 is 15 amino acids. Looked up from germline, CDR1 is SGHAT and CDR2 is FQNNGV. V dropped 5 bases and J dropped 2; count of bases not matched to a gene: 8. The CDR3 here is CASSPGTGETYEQYF. Here the CDR3 DNA reads TGTGCCAGCAGCCCCGGGACAGGTGAGACCTACGAGCAGTACTTC.

The chain joins TRBV6-1 to TRBJ2-7, with TRBD2 identical over 12 bases. Trimming cost V 0 bases and J 4 bases; bases outside gene matches: 4. From germline, CDR1 is MNHNS and CDR2 SASEGT. The CDR3 sequence is 16 residues long. The CDR3 nucleotides read TGTGCCAGCAGTGAAGCCCCTAGCGGGAGGGCTTACGAGCAGTACTTC. It encodes CASSEAPSGRAYEQYF.

This chain connects TRBV27 to TRBJ2-1, with D perhaps matching TRBD1 (6 bases). Germline V gene sequence: CDR1 MNHEY, CDR2 SMNVEV (reference sequence). The CDR3 sequence is 15 residues long. Between the trimmed V and J ends, which lost 3 bases and 6 bases, there was a span of 15 bases. DNA for the CDR3: TGTGCCAGCAGTTTCGACAGGAGAAAATTCAATGAGCAGTTCTTC. Translated: CASSFDRRKFNEQFF.

The rearrangement joins TRBV29-1 to TRBJ1-3; D not resolved. The V end was cut by 0 bases, the J end by 3 bases, with 6 bases between. CDR1 is SQVTM, CDR2 ANQGSEA, per germline. The CDR3 is 13 residues long. The CDR3 DNA sequence: TGCAGCGTTGAAGACAGCGTTGGAAACACCATATATTTT. As protein: CSVEDSVGNTIYF.

The genes are TRBV10-3 and TRBJ1-3; D possibly corresponds to TRBD1 (5 bases). The V gene's germline CDR1 is ENHRY and CDR2 SYGVKD. The length of the CDR3 is 12 residues. Trimming took off 10 bases at V and 1 base at J, with 8 bases between the two ends. This CDR3 is CATGRSGNTIYF. The CDR3 nucleotides are TGTGCCACAGGGAGATCTGGAAACACCATATATTTT.

The chain carries TRBV2 and TRBJ2-7; D remains ambiguous. Trimming took off 0 bases at V and 6 bases at J, with 9 bases between the two ends. The V gene's germline CDR1 is SNHLY and CDR2 FYNNEI. This CDR3 is built from 13 residues. The CDR3 DNA sequence: TGTGCCAGCAGTGAAGCAGGAACGGGCGAGCAGTACTTC. It encodes CASSEAGTGEQYF.

The chain is built from TRBV11-1 and TRBJ1-2; a possible D gene is TRBD1 (5 bases). The germline V gene encodes CDR1 SGHAT and CDR2 FQDESV (reference sequence). The CDR3 covers 15 residues. Trimming cost V 5 bases and J 5 bases, with 18 bases left between them. The CDR3 DNA sequence: TGTGCCAGCAGCCCAGCGCGAGGGGCTCAGTATGGCTACACCTTC. The encoded protein is CASSPARGAQYGYTF. Full variable domain (remainder filled in from reference TRBV11-1 and TRBJ1-2): EAEVAQSPRYKITEKSQAVAFWCDPISGHATLYWYRQILGQGPELLVQFQDESVVDDSQLPKDRFSAERLKGVDSTLKIQPAELGDSAMYLCASSPARGAQYGYTFGSGTRLTVV.

The CDR3 protein is CASRLPGPINYGYTF. CDR3 in DNA: TGTGCCAGCAGGCTTCCGGGACCAATTAACTATGGCTACACCTTC. The chain links TRBV2 to TRBJ1-2; D possibly corresponds to TRBD1 (5 bases). CDR1 and CDR2 from the germline V gene are SNHLY and FYNNEI. The CDR3 runs 15 residues. The germline V and J ends were trimmed by 6 bases and 1 base, with 15 bases remaining between them.

The V call is TRBV6-6, the J call TRBJ2-6; D call uncertain. This CDR3 has 15 amino acids. Germline assignment: CDR1 MNHNY and CDR2 SVGAGI (reference sequence). V gave up 6 bases and J gave up 4 bases, with 13 bases separating them. CDR3 region: CASRLGQIGANVLTF. CDR3 bases: TGTGCCAGCAGACTGGGCCAAATCGGGGCCAACGTCCTGACTTTC.

The gene calls are TRBV5-6 and TRBJ2-7, with D perhaps matching TRBD1 (5 bases). There are 14 residues in the CDR3. The germline CDR1 and CDR2 sequences are SGHDT and YYEEEE. V lost 1 base and J 2 bases, leaving 10 bases between the germline ends. The CDR3 nucleotides read TGTGCCAGCAGCTTGTCAGGGCCCGCCTACGAGCAGTACTTC. Its protein is CASSLSGPAYEQYF.

CDR3 bases: TGTGCCAGCAGTTTCAAGGGAAGCTCTGGAAACACCATATATTTT. It translates to CASSFKGSSGNTIYF. This chain joins TRBV27 and TRBJ1-3, with D uncertain. Germline V gene sequence: CDR1 MNHEY, CDR2 SMNVEV (reference sequence). The V end was cut by 3 bases, the J end by 0 bases, with 9 bases between. CDR3 length: 15 residues.

The V call is TRBV25-1, the J call TRBJ1-2, with D tentatively TRBD1 (5 bases). The CDR3 extends over 16 amino acids. The germline V gene encodes CDR1 MGHDK and CDR2 SYGVNS. V was shortened by 3 bases and J by 11 bases, with 25 bases between the two germline ends. The CDR3 loop reads CASSDPHSRDRNRYTF. Here the CDR3 DNA reads TGTGCCAGCAGTGACCCTCATTCCCGGGACCGAAACAGGTACACCTTC.

This rearrangement joins TRBV5-7 to TRBJ2-1, with a weak D call TRBD1 (7 bases). TRBV5-7 is an ORF, and what it does is uncertain. Trimming shortened V by 4 bases and J by 1 base, and 15 bases separated the two germline ends. The CDR3 has 16 amino acids. CDR3 sequence reads: CASSLRGEWSYNEQFF. CDR3 in DNA: TGTGCCAGCAGCCTCAGGGGGGAGTGGTCCTACAATGAGCAGTTCTTC.

V gene TRBV5-1 combines with J gene TRBJ2-3; 7 bases map to TRBD1. The CDR3 runs 15 residues. Germline V CDR1 and CDR2: SGHRS, YFSETQ. V was clipped by 4 bases and J by 1 base; unmatched bases: 6. This chain's CDR3 is CASSPQGQRTDTQYF. The DNA of the CDR3 is TGCGCCAGCAGCCCACAGGGACAGCGCACAGATACGCAGTATTTT.

V is TRBV6-5 and J is TRBJ2-7; TRBD1 agrees at 8 bases. CDR1 is MNHEY, CDR2 SVGAGI, per germline. This CDR3 spans 13 amino acids. V gave up 6 bases and J gave up 9 bases; unmatched junction bases: 10. The CDR3 DNA follows: TGTGCCAGCAGGGTGGACAGGGCGACCGCGCAGTACTTC. Protein sequence: CASRVDRATAQYF.

The chain joins TRBV9 to TRBJ2-1, with TRBD2 identical over 10 bases. The V and J ends lost 3 bases and 0 bases, in that order; junction bases with no gene match: 6. From germline, CDR1 is SGDLS and CDR2 YYNGEE. The CDR3 consists of 17 residues. For the CDR3, the DNA is TGTGCCAGCAGCGACCTAGCGGGAGAAGGCTCCTACAATGAGCAGTTCTTC. It codes for CASSDLAGEGSYNEQFF.